The present TCR beta chain was sequenced within a study of blood T cell repertoires in COVID-19. Study details: Donors in the United States, Italy and Spain gave samples during acute or convalescent COVID-19. T cells, B-cell-depleted T cells, or PBMCs provided the cDNA or gDNA that served as material.

How the authors handled the data: By means of reference gene primer amplification, nucleated cell counts were estimated. Sequencing was performed with immunoSEQ multiplex PCR; in TCRdb, only in-frame clones are kept and a portion is missing. The D gene and trimming were derived from the DNA, and the V and J assignments and clone size from that table. Here the sample spans over 300,000 clones, around 85% being singletons. The CDR3 consists of 13 residues. CDR1 LGHDT and CDR2 YNNKEL come from the germline V gene (reference sequence). V was shortened by 4 bases and J by 4 bases, with 8 bases between the two germline ends.

The receptor was derived from a human donor in a cohort sampled during active COVID-19. The gene calls are TRBV3-1 (or the pseudogene TRBV3-2) and TRBJ1-3, with a possible D match to TRBD1 (5 bases). Sequenced material: peripheral blood. CDR3 in amino acids: CASSLQGGNTIYF. CDR3 nucleotides: TGTGCCAGCAGCCTCCAGGGAGGAAACACCATATATTTT.